The rows below give T cell receptor beta chains drawn from one sample of a study of OX40 agonist ivuxolimab in advanced cancers. Here immunoSEQ multiplex PCR was the method, and the copy in TCRdb shows in-frame clones only, minus some. The data contain roughly 48,000 clones, 85% of them singletons. The source material was CD4+ or CD8+ T cells sorted from blood, sampled in a trial of the OX40 agonist ivuxolimab. The receptors derive from an adult with an advanced solid tumor such as melanoma, head and neck, liver or kidney cancer. Each CDR3 is given with its conserved first and last residue. The D gene is left open where the match is weak. Only part of the rows carry a size: once, few, many, or a class if the clone is expanded.

CDR3aa: CASSQPAPGTSGRNEQFF; CDR3nt: TGTGCCAGCAGCCAACCCGCGCCTGGGACTAGCGGGAGAAATGAGCAGTTCTTC; abundance: .; j_gene: TRBJ2-1; v_gene: TRBV14; d_gene: TRBD2
CDR3aa: CASSLRETDTQYF; CDR3nt: TGTGCCAGCAGCTTAAGGGAGACGGATACGCAGTATTTT; abundance: .; j_gene: TRBJ2-3; v_gene: TRBV7-8; d_gene: .
CDR3aa: CASSSVAGGGTDTQYF; CDR3nt: TGTGCCAGCAGCTCCGTAGCGGGAGGCGGCACAGATACGCAGTATTTT; abundance: .; j_gene: TRBJ2-3; v_gene: TRBV7-9; d_gene: TRBD2
CDR3aa: CASRGTGGRVLRQPQHF; CDR3nt: TGTGCCAGCAGAGGGACAGGGGGAAGGGTTTTACGGCAGCCCCAGCATTTT; abundance: .; j_gene: TRBJ1-5; v_gene: TRBV28; d_gene: TRBD1
CDR3aa: CASSSVGGGDNEQFF; CDR3nt: TGTGCCAGCAGCTCAGTGGGTGGCGGTGACAATGAGCAGTTCTTC; abundance: .; j_gene: TRBJ2-1; v_gene: TRBV21-1; d_gene: .
CDR3aa: CASSAEDTQYF; CDR3nt: TGTGCCAGCAGCGCCGAAGATACGCAGTATTTT; abundance: .; j_gene: TRBJ2-3; v_gene: TRBV9; d_gene: .
CDR3aa: CATSRDGKLSETQYF; CDR3nt: TGTGCCACCAGCAGAGATGGTAAATTGTCGGAGACCCAGTACTTC; abundance: .; j_gene: TRBJ2-5; v_gene: TRBV15; d_gene: .
CDR3aa: CAWSYTGWSQPQHF; CDR3nt: TGTGCCTGGAGCTACACAGGGTGGAGTCAGCCCCAGCATTTT; abundance: .; j_gene: TRBJ1-5; v_gene: TRBV30; d_gene: .
CDR3aa: CASSPDKYGNEQFF; CDR3nt: TGTGCCAGCTCACCGGACAAATACGGGAATGAGCAGTTCTTC; abundance: .; j_gene: TRBJ2-1; v_gene: TRBV18; d_gene: .
CDR3aa: CAWSDNPEREQFF; CDR3nt: TGTGCCTGGTCGGATAATCCGGAGCGAGAGCAGTTCTTC; abundance: .; j_gene: TRBJ2-1; v_gene: TRBV30; d_gene: .
CDR3aa: CASSGQGLGQFF; CDR3nt: TGTGCCAGCAGCGGACAGGGGTTGGGACAGTTCTTC; abundance: .; j_gene: TRBJ2-1; v_gene: TRBV6-1; d_gene: TRBD1
CDR3aa: CAWNRGLGEQYF; CDR3nt: TGTGCCTGGAACAGGGGGCTTGGCGAGCAGTACTTC; abundance: .; j_gene: TRBJ2-7; v_gene: TRBV30; d_gene: TRBD1
CDR3aa: CASSFSAAAYQPQHF; CDR3nt: TGTGCCAGCAGCTTTTCTGCGGCAGCATATCAGCCCCAGCATTTT; abundance: .; j_gene: TRBJ1-5; v_gene: TRBV7-2; d_gene: .
CDR3aa: CASSYIPQGDTQYF; CDR3nt: TGTGCCAGCAGCTACATCCCCCAGGGAGATACGCAGTATTTT; abundance: .; j_gene: TRBJ2-3; v_gene: TRBV9; d_gene: .
CDR3aa: CASSLSERRARGGYTF; CDR3nt: TGTGCCAGCAGTTTGTCCGAACGTCGGGCCCGTGGGGGCTACACCTTC; abundance: .; j_gene: TRBJ1-2; v_gene: TRBV28; d_gene: .
CDR3aa: CASSLDFAQFF; CDR3nt: TGCGCCAGCAGTCTTGACTTCGCCCAGTTCTTC; abundance: .; j_gene: TRBJ2-1; v_gene: TRBV5-1; d_gene: .
CDR3aa: CASSEGKATSRAFF; CDR3nt: TGCGCCAGCAGTGAGGGCAAGGCTACATCTAGAGCTTTCTTT; abundance: .; j_gene: TRBJ1-1; v_gene: TRBV10-1; d_gene: .
CDR3aa: CASSGMDTEAFF; CDR3nt: TGTGCCAGCAGTGGTATGGACACTGAAGCTTTCTTT; abundance: .; j_gene: TRBJ1-1; v_gene: TRBV2; d_gene: .
CDR3aa: CASSVVAGLAKNIQYF; CDR3nt: TGTGCCAGTAGTGTCGTAGCGGGCCTAGCCAAAAACATTCAGTACTTC; abundance: .; j_gene: TRBJ2-4; v_gene: TRBV19; d_gene: TRBD2
CDR3aa: CASSVRGSGGETQYF; CDR3nt: TGTGCCAGCAGCGTCCGAGGGTCTGGGGGAGAGACCCAGTACTTC; abundance: .; j_gene: TRBJ2-5; v_gene: TRBV9; d_gene: .
CDR3aa: CASSFPASGGEQFF; CDR3nt: TGCGCCAGCAGCTTCCCCGCCTCTGGGGGTGAGCAGTTCTTC; abundance: .; j_gene: TRBJ2-1; v_gene: TRBV5-1; d_gene: .
CDR3aa: CASSKEEGQVGNQPQHF; CDR3nt: TGTGCCAGCAGCAAAGAAGAGGGACAGGTGGGCAATCAGCCCCAGCATTTT; abundance: .; j_gene: TRBJ1-5; v_gene: TRBV21-1; d_gene: .
CDR3aa: CSVEKPGAETQYF; CDR3nt: TGCAGCGTTGAAAAACCCGGGGCAGAGACCCAGTACTTC; abundance: few; j_gene: TRBJ2-5; v_gene: TRBV29-1; d_gene: .
CDR3aa: CASSFTTTGGQETQYF; CDR3nt: TGTGCCAGCAGTTTCACCACTACAGGGGGCCAAGAGACCCAGTACTTC; abundance: .; j_gene: TRBJ2-5; v_gene: TRBV6-5; d_gene: TRBD1
CDR3aa: CSVNSGVRGGYNEQFF; CDR3nt: TGCAGCGTTAATTCGGGAGTCAGGGGAGGGTACAATGAGCAGTTCTTC; abundance: .; j_gene: TRBJ2-1; v_gene: TRBV29-1; d_gene: .
CDR3aa: CATSRNRDRGNEQYF; CDR3nt: TGTGCCACCAGCAGAAACCGGGACAGGGGGAACGAGCAGTACTTC; abundance: .; j_gene: TRBJ2-7; v_gene: TRBV15; d_gene: TRBD1
CDR3aa: CASSAQGAGEETQYF; CDR3nt: TGCGCCAGCAGCGCACAGGGGGCGGGGGAAGAGACCCAGTACTTC; abundance: .; j_gene: TRBJ2-5; v_gene: TRBV5-1; d_gene: TRBD1
CDR3aa: CASSTSWRGGQAFF; CDR3nt: TGTGCCAGCAGTACGTCCTGGAGGGGCGGGCAAGCTTTCTTT; abundance: .; j_gene: TRBJ1-1; v_gene: TRBV6-5; d_gene: .
CDR3aa: CASSLGGVGNEQFF; CDR3nt: TGTGCCAGCAGCTTAGGGGGAGTGGGGAATGAGCAGTTCTTC; abundance: .; j_gene: TRBJ2-1; v_gene: TRBV11-2; d_gene: .
CDR3aa: CSVVGGPGHSNTEAFF; CDR3nt: TGCAGCGTTGTAGGAGGACCGGGACATTCGAACACTGAAGCTTTCTTT; abundance: few; j_gene: TRBJ1-1; v_gene: TRBV29-1; d_gene: .
CDR3aa: CASSLVSGTGVEQYF; CDR3nt: TGTGCCAGCAGTCTAGTATCCGGGACAGGGGTTGAGCAGTACTTC; abundance: .; j_gene: TRBJ2-7; v_gene: TRBV6-1; d_gene: TRBD1
CDR3aa: CASSVAGETQYF; CDR3nt: TGTGCCAGCAGCGTAGCTGGTGAGACCCAGTACTTC; abundance: .; j_gene: TRBJ2-5; v_gene: TRBV9; d_gene: .
CDR3aa: CASSATGGGQPQHF; CDR3nt: TGTGCCAGCAGTGCGACAGGGGGCGGTCAGCCCCAGCATTTT; abundance: .; j_gene: TRBJ1-5; v_gene: TRBV6-5; d_gene: TRBD1
CDR3aa: CASSERFAGELFF; CDR3nt: TGTGCCAGCAGTGAGAGGTTCGCCGGGGAGCTGTTTTTT; abundance: .; j_gene: TRBJ2-2; v_gene: TRBV25-1; d_gene: .
CDR3aa: CASSLNPSGGRTNTEAFF; CDR3nt: TGTGCCAGCAGCTTAAATCCTTCCGGAGGGCGGACGAACACTGAAGCTTTCTTT; abundance: .; j_gene: TRBJ1-1; v_gene: TRBV7-9; d_gene: .
CDR3aa: CASRTEISTDTQYF; CDR3nt: TGCGCCAGCCGGACAGAGATTAGCACAGATACGCAGTATTTT; abundance: .; j_gene: TRBJ2-3; v_gene: TRBV5-1; d_gene: .
CDR3aa: CASSFQSTGNYGYTF; CDR3nt: TGTGCCAGCAGCTTTCAGTCCACAGGCAACTATGGCTACACCTTC; abundance: .; j_gene: TRBJ1-2; v_gene: TRBV5-5; d_gene: .
CDR3aa: CASSTDPRGYGYTF; CDR3nt: TGTGCCAGCAGTACTGACCCGCGGGGCTATGGCTACACCTTC; abundance: .; j_gene: TRBJ1-2; v_gene: TRBV28; d_gene: .
CDR3aa: CASSPGGSSGNTIYF; CDR3nt: TGCGCCAGCAGCCCCGGGGGGAGCTCTGGAAACACCATATATTTT; abundance: .; j_gene: TRBJ1-3; v_gene: TRBV5-1; d_gene: .
CDR3aa: CASSLFRMNTEAFF; CDR3nt: TGTGCCAGCAGTTTATTCAGAATGAACACTGAAGCTTTCTTT; abundance: .; j_gene: TRBJ1-1; v_gene: TRBV28; d_gene: .
CDR3aa: CASKRDGTDTQYF; CDR3nt: TGTGCCAGCAAACGGGATGGAACAGATACGCAGTATTTT; abundance: few; j_gene: TRBJ2-3; v_gene: TRBV2; d_gene: .
CDR3aa: CSVEGQAVPDSNQPQHF; CDR3nt: TGCAGCGTTGAAGGGCAGGCGGTACCAGATAGCAATCAGCCCCAGCATTTT; abundance: .; j_gene: TRBJ1-5; v_gene: TRBV29-1; d_gene: .